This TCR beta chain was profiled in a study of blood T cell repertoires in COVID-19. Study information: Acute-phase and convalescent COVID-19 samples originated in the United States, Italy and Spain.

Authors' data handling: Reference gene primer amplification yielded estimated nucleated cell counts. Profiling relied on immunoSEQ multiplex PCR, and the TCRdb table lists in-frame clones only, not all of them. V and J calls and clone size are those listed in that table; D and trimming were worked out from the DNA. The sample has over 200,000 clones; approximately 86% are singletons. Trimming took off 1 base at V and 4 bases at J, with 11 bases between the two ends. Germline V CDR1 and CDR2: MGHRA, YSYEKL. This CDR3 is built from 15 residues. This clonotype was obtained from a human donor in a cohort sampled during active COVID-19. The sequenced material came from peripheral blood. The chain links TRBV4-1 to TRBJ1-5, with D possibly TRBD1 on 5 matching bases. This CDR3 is CASSQVQGINQPQHF. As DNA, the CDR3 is TGCGCCAGCAGCCAAGTGCAGGGCATAAATCAGCCCCAGCATTTT.